The rows below give T cell receptor beta chains drawn from one sample of a study of technical replicates of blood from a handful of donors. Here immunoSEQ multiplex PCR was the method, and the copy in TCRdb shows in-frame clones only, minus some. The sample gives roughly 11,000 clones, roughly 93% of which show up once; less than 9.5% is in the top ten. Input material: PBMCs. The source of these receptors is a human donor in good health. The CDR3 runs from the conserved cysteine through the conserved F or W. The D gene is left open where the match is weak. Clone sizes are given selectively: once, few, many, or a class where the clone is expanded.

TRBJ2-7,TRBV27,TRBD1,.,CASSWGWDSYEQYF,TGTGCCAGCAGTTGGGGGTGGGACAGCTACGAGCAGTACTTC
TRBJ2-3,TRBV10-3,TRBD2,.,CAISETSGRTDTQYF,TGTGCCATCAGTGAGACTAGCGGGAGGACAGATACGCAGTATTTT
TRBJ2-3,TRBV7-9,TRBD2,.,CASSPGIAGGTDTQYF,TGTGCCAGCAGCCCGGGGATAGCGGGAGGGACAGATACGCAGTATTTT
TRBJ2-2,TRBV5-1,.,.,CASRAGVPTGELFF,TGCGCCAGCAGGGCCGGGGTCCCAACCGGGGAGCTGTTTTTT
TRBJ1-6,TRBV6-6,.,.,CASTEPRGGISPLHF,TGTGCCAGCACCGAGCCCCGCGGGGGGATTTCACCCCTCCACTTT
TRBJ1-5,TRBV2,TRBD1,.,CASSITGTGFFMQPQHF,TGTGCCAGCAGTATCACCGGGACAGGGTTTTTTATGCAGCCCCAGCATTTT
TRBJ2-7,TRBV5-1,.,.,CASSWQGYEQYF,TGCGCCAGCAGCTGGCAGGGGTACGAGCAGTACTTC
TRBJ1-2,TRBV28,.,.,CASSTPAGGDGYTF,TGTGCCAGCAGTACCCCAGCGGGCGGAGATGGCTACACCTTC
TRBJ2-7,TRBV6-1,.,once,CASSDLLVEQYF,TGTGCCAGCAGTGACCTGCTAGTCGAGCAGTACTTC
TRBJ2-1,TRBV7-7,TRBD2,.,CASSSTSGSPEQFF,TGTGCCAGCAGCTCGACTAGCGGGAGCCCTGAGCAGTTCTTC
TRBJ2-3,TRBV5-1,TRBD2,once,CASNYDGRVEDTQYF,TGCGCCAGCAATTACGACGGGAGGGTGGAAGATACGCAGTATTTT
TRBJ2-7,TRBV19,TRBD1,.,CATARDRGTYEQYF,TGTGCCACCGCACGGGACAGGGGCACCTACGAGCAGTACTTC
TRBJ2-2,TRBV19,TRBD1,.,CASTLDRANTGELFF,TGTGCCAGTACCCTGGACAGGGCGAACACCGGGGAGCTGTTTTTT
TRBJ2-1,TRBV11-2,.,.,CASSLEGLGGRWNEQFF,TGTGCCAGCAGCTTAGAGGGGTTGGGTGGGAGGTGGAATGAGCAGTTCTTC
TRBJ2-1,TRBV19,.,.,CASTPARLGENEQFF,TGTGCCAGTACCCCCGCCAGACTAGGGGAGAATGAGCAGTTCTTC
TRBJ1-2,TRBV7-2,.,.,CASSLAAQGTSYGYTF,TGTGCCAGCAGCTTAGCGGCCCAGGGGACGAGCTATGGCTACACCTTC
TRBJ2-7,TRBV7-6,TRBD2,once,CASSLASGRSSYEQYF,TGTGCCAGCAGCTTAGCTAGCGGGAGATCCTCCTACGAGCAGTACTTC
TRBJ1-2,TRBV27,.,.,CASSLRIRGPYGYTF,TGTGCCAGCAGTTTACGAATCAGGGGACCTTATGGCTACACCTTC
TRBJ1-5,TRBV4-2,.,.,CASSQDGIRRGGNQPQHF,TGTGCCAGCAGCCAAGACGGAATACGTAGGGGTGGCAATCAGCCCCAGCATTTT
TRBJ2-2,TRBV28,.,few,CASSLGTPAGELFF,TGTGCCAGCAGTTTAGGCACGCCAGCCGGGGAGCTGTTTTTT
TRBJ2-3,TRBV5-6,.,once,CASSSGEYTQYF,TGTGCCAGCAGCAGTGGAGAGTATACGCAGTATTTT
TRBJ1-4,TRBV7-9,.,.,CASTPRANEKLFF,TGTGCCAGCACCCCCCGGGCTAATGAAAAACTGTTTTTT
TRBJ2-3,TRBV5-1,TRBD1,.,CASSPGQGATDTQYF,TGCGCCAGCAGCCCTGGACAGGGGGCAACAGATACGCAGTATTTT
TRBJ2-5,TRBV5-1,.,.,CASSLGQKQETQYF,TGCGCCAGCAGCTTGGGACAGAAACAAGAGACCCAGTACTTC
TRBJ2-7,TRBV4-1,.,few,CASSQDGPTTGEVLYEQYF,TGCGCCAGCAGCCAAGATGGCCCTACAACAGGGGAGGTGCTTTACGAGCAGTACTTC
TRBJ2-7,TRBV28,TRBD2,.,CASSFGLADYEQYF,TGTGCCAGCAGTTTCGGACTAGCGGACTACGAGCAGTACTTC
TRBJ2-7,TRBV7-2,TRBD2,.,CASSWKGGSGSEQYF,TGTGCCAGCAGCTGGAAGGGGGGTAGCGGGAGCGAGCAGTACTTC
TRBJ2-7,TRBV6-1,.,few,CASSEEEGGSYEQYF,TGTGCCAGCAGTGAAGAAGAGGGTGGCTCCTACGAGCAGTACTTC
TRBJ2-7,TRBV29-1,TRBD1,.,CSVEGTGALEQYF,TGCAGCGTTGAAGGGACAGGGGCCCTCGAGCAGTACTTC
TRBJ2-3,TRBV5-1,TRBD2,.,CASSLGSSGSTDTQYF,TGCGCCAGCTCACTGGGGTCTAGCGGTAGCACAGATACGCAGTATTTT
TRBJ1-5,TRBV6-1,.,.,CASSEAHRSYSNQPQHF,TGTGCCAGCAGTGAAGCACACAGAAGTTATAGCAATCAGCCCCAGCATTTT
TRBJ2-7,TRBV19,TRBD1,.,CASSKTGTIYEQYF,TGTGCCAGTAGTAAGACAGGGACGATCTACGAGCAGTACTTC
TRBJ2-2,TRBV6-4,TRBD2,.,CASSDTSGSTGELFF,TGTGCCAGCAGTGACACTAGCGGGAGCACCGGGGAGCTGTTTTTT
TRBJ1-1,TRBV18,TRBD1,.,CASSPGQGAQGTEAFF,TGTGCCAGCTCACCGGGACAGGGGGCGCAGGGAACTGAAGCTTTCTTT
TRBJ2-3,TRBV6-5,TRBD2,.,CASGLAGVATQYF,TGTGCCAGCGGTTTAGCGGGAGTTGCTACGCAGTATTTT
TRBJ1-4,TRBV5-5,.,.,CASSSPRGTEKLFF,TGTGCCAGCAGCTCACCCAGGGGTACTGAAAAACTGTTTTTT